Reported below is one T cell receptor (beta chain). Its antigen is still unknown. Assay: immunoSEQ multiplex PCR; the TCRdb copy retains only in-frame clones and omits some. Of roughly 150,000 clones listed, nearly 90% were seen once; the top ten hold around 4.9%. Germline lookup yields CDR1 SGHDN and CDR2 FVKESK. Trimming took off 6 bases at V and 7 bases at J, with 13 bases between the two ends. The CDR3 runs 14 residues. This sample is drawn from a study of T cell responses to AZD1222 COVID-19 vaccine. Regarding the study as a whole: A mostly white British donor set with more females was recruited, and clonal diversity was possibly underestimated. Spike-specific TCR breadth and depth were elevated following two AZD1222 doses. Baseline serostatus was positive in only six AZD1222 recipients.

Sequences were derived from peripheral blood, sampled on day 0 of AZD1222 vaccination. The source of this sequence is an adult in good health. This chain uses TRBV14 with TRBJ1-6; unclear D gene. CDR3 sequence: CASSPTRTNSPLHF. For the CDR3, the DNA is TGTGCCAGCAGTCCTACACGGACCAATTCACCCCTCCACTTT. Full variable domain (rest looked up from reference TRBV14 and TRBJ1-6): EAGVTQFPSHSVIEKGQTVTLRCDPISGHDNLYWYRRVMGKEIKFLLHFVKESKQDESGMPNNRFLAERTGGTYSTLKVQPAELEDSGVYFCASSPTRTNSPLHFGNGTRLTVT.